A single TCR beta chain is shown here with its context. Its antigen is as yet unknown. This sample was taken from a study of shared clonotypes between healthy human individuals. Overall study results and limits: Some clonotypes were shared by all four sorted-subset donors, while others were not shared. The non-shared ones had lower generation probabilities than the shared ones.

Each PCR replicate from the sorted subsets contained about 200 ng DNA, which is some 31,000 T cell genomes. The assay was immunoSEQ multiplex PCR, and TCRdb's table has in-frame clones only and misses some. The sample comprises under 2,500,000 clones, around 95% of which are singletons, and around 0.13% rests with the top ten. Germline V gene lookup returns CDR1 MNHEY and CDR2 SVGAGI. CDR3 length: 12 amino acids. The V gene lost 5 bases and the J gene lost 9 bases, with 14 bases spanning the gap. The chain links TRBV6-5 to TRBJ2-7, with D possibly being TRBD1 (6 bases). This TCR was recovered from a man between 18 and 35 years old in good health. The sample comprised naive CD4+ T cells sorted from blood. As to subset: CD45RA+ positively selected. The CDR3 loop reads CASSHGQSGQYF. CDR3 nucleotides: TGTGCCAGCAGTCACGGACAGAGTGGGCAGTACTTC.